The 8 T cell receptor beta chains below all came from one sample that was sequenced in a study of cytotoxic CD8 clonotypes in ibrutinib-treated CLL. TCRdb's copy holds only in-frame clones and misses some; the assay was immunoSEQ multiplex PCR. Among some 140,000 clones, less than 95% were seen once, and the ten largest hold approximately 10%. This specimen was PBMCs, taken after 12 months of ibrutinib treatment. Receptor source: a human donor with chronic lymphocytic leukemia.

The rearrangement joins TRBV7-3 to TRBJ2-1; D not resolved. The CDR3 spans 13 residues. Trimming cost V 2 bases and J 9 bases, with 11 bases left between them. Germline CDR1 reads SGHTA; CDR2 reads FQGTGA. For the CDR3, the DNA is TGTGCCAGCAGCTTATCAGCGAGGATTGAGCAGTTCTTC. Encoded protein: CASSLSARIEQFF. Filled out from reference TRBV7-3 and TRBJ2-1, the complete variable domain reads GAGVSQTPSNKVTEKGKYVELRCDPISGHTALYWYRQSLGQGPEFLIYFQGTGAADDSGLPNDRFFAVRPEGSVSTLKIQRTERGDSAVYLCASSLSARIEQFFGPGTRLTVL.

This chain's CDR3 is CASSLWGPEGGNEQFF. Written as DNA, the CDR3 is TGTGCCAGCAGTTTGTGGGGCCCTGAGGGAGGCAATGAGCAGTTCTTC. This chain connects TRBV27 to TRBJ2-1; TRBD2 might be the D (6 bases). V lost 3 bases, J lost 6 bases, and 18 bases lay in between. Per the germline V gene, CDR1 is MNHEY and CDR2 is SMNVEV (reference sequence). CDR3 length: 16 residues.

The CDR3 bases are TGTGCCAGCAGCTTAGATGGCGGGAGTTTGGTCGAGCAGTACTTC. As protein: CASSLDGGSLVEQYF. The chain links TRBV7-6 to TRBJ2-7; TRBD2 agrees at 7 bases. The CDR3 is 15 residues long. Germline V gene lookup returns CDR1 SGHVS and CDR2 FNYEAQ. V shed 1 base and J 6 bases; nucleotides not matched to a gene: 9.

The J gene is TRBJ2-3, the V gene TRBV5-1; D remains unclear. Per germline, CDR1 SGHRS and CDR2 YFSETQ. Trimming stripped 1 base from V and 6 bases from J, with 15 bases between. The length of the CDR3 is 15 residues. The CDR3 loop reads CASSLSRQAYDTQYF. The CDR3 DNA sequence: TGCGCCAGCAGCTTGTCGCGGCAAGCGTACGATACGCAGTATTTT.

J is TRBJ2-7 and V is TRBV11-2; unclear D gene. Trimming pared 8 bases from V and 1 base from J, leaving 18 bases between. The CDR3 is 15 residues long. CDR1 SGHAT and CDR2 FQNNGV come from the germline V gene. The CDR3 sequence is CASRVGLLWSYEQYF. For the CDR3, the DNA is TGTGCCAGCCGGGTGGGCCTATTGTGGTCCTACGAGCAGTACTTC.

The V gene is TRBV5-8, the J gene TRBJ1-2, with TRBD1 as a possible D gene (6 bases). Trimming left V 0 bases short and J 8 bases short, with 20 bases between. Germline V gene data show CDR1 as SGHTS and CDR2 as YDEGEE. The CDR3 is 16 residues long. The CDR3 protein is CASSLVGSYAGAGYTF. DNA for the CDR3: TGTGCCAGCAGCTTGGTGGGAAGTTATGCAGGGGCCGGCTACACCTTC.

V is TRBV28 and J is TRBJ1-5; possible D gene TRBD1, 6 bases. The CDR3 runs 14 residues. Germline V gives CDR1 MDHEN, CDR2 SYDVKM. V dropped 6 bases and J dropped 6 bases, with 15 bases sitting between them. CDR3: CASRTTGIAQPQHF. Here the CDR3 DNA reads TGTGCCAGCAGAACCACAGGGATTGCTCAGCCCCAGCATTTT.

The chain combines TRBV28 with TRBJ2-7; 10 bases are shared with TRBD2. CDR1 MDHEN and CDR2 SYDVKM come from the germline V gene. Trimming at V came to 6 bases and at J to 2 bases, leaving 7 bases not matched to a gene. The CDR3 runs to 15 residues. The CDR3 DNA reads TGTGCCAGCAGCCTAAGCGGGAGGGATCCCTACGAGCAGTACTTC. Protein sequence: CASSLSGRDPYEQYF.